The 24 T cell receptor beta chains below all came from one sample that was sequenced in a study of CD8+CD57+ T cells in acquired aplastic anemia. General study results and limits: The diversity of CD8+CD57+ cells in patients was lower than that of total CD4+ and CD8+ pools.

For sequencing, patients were chosen who had shown expansion of CD8+CD57+ cells by flow cytometry. Their cognate antigens are unknown. Genomic DNA, the template, was used for profiling of the TCR beta VDJ and CDR3. TCRdb recomputed calls from the reads with MiXCR, one row per CDR3 protein. This table holds 15,000 to 20,000 distinct CDR3 sequences, 30% to 45% found once. The sample was CD8+CD57+ T cells sorted from PBMCs. Subset specified: bead-enriched CD8+CD57+ effector memory T cells from SAA patients. Receptors were obtained from a human donor with aplastic anemia.

This chain connects TRBV5-4 to TRBJ1-1; D is unresolved. The V and J ends lost 3 bases and 2 bases respectively, with 11 bases between them. Germline V gives CDR1 SGHNT, CDR2 YYREEE (reference sequence). This CDR3 has 14 residues. DNA of the CDR3: TGTGCCAGCAGCTCAGAGGCGGCTAACACTGAAGCTTTCTTT. Protein: CASSSEAANTEAFF.

This clonotype was seen a single time. The genes are TRBV7-9 and TRBJ2-7, with 10 bases matching TRBD1. Germline V CDR1 and CDR2: SEHNR, FQNEAQ (reference sequence). Unmatched junction bases numbered 8, after V lost 7 bases and J lost 5 bases. The CDR3 contains 14 residues. CDR3 amino acids: CASNQGQGFHEQYF. The CDR3 nucleotides read TGTGCCAGCAACCAGGGACAGGGGTTCCACGAGCAGTACTTC.

This clonotype was seen many times. This chain joins TRBV11-2 and TRBJ2-7; 9 bases fit TRBD2. The CDR3 consists of 20 residues. The V gene end was trimmed by 3 bases and the J gene end by 2 bases; junction bases not matched to a gene: 20. The germline V gene has CDR1 SGHAT and CDR2 FQNNGV. Here the CDR3 DNA reads TGTGCCAGCAGCTTCCCACTTAGTAGCGGGGGCCTCCCGCCCACCTACGAGCAGTACTTC. Translating it yields CASSFPLSSGGLPPTYEQYF.

The chain has TRBV2 and TRBJ2-3; the match to TRBD2 covers 10 bases. CDR1 is SNHLY, CDR2 FYNNEI, per germline. Germline trimming cut 3 bases from V and 1 base from J; bases unmatched to any gene: 7. This CDR3 has 17 amino acids. The CDR3 loop reads CASSEFSGGFRTDTQYF. Here the CDR3 DNA reads TGTGCCAGCAGTGAGTTTAGCGGGGGGTTCCGCACAGATACGCAGTATTTT.

V is TRBV6-1 and J is TRBJ2-1, with 8 bases identical to TRBD2. V shed 6 bases and J 2 bases; nucleotides not matched to a gene: 9. CDR1 and CDR2 from the germline V gene are MNHNS and SASEGT. The CDR3 spans 16 residues. The CDR3 DNA reads as TGTGCCAGCAGCCTTGGACTAGCCCCCCCCTACAATGAGCAGTTCTTC. This encodes CASSLGLAPPYNEQFF.

The chain uses TRBV29-1 and TRBJ1-1, with a possible D match to TRBD1 (5 bases). CDR1 is SQVTM, CDR2 ANQGSEA, per germline. CDR3 length: 10 residues. V gave up 4 bases and J gave up 13 bases, with 13 bases separating them. The CDR3 spells CSVVQGYGFF. The CDR3 DNA follows: TGCAGCGTTGTGCAGGGATACGGTTTCTTT.

The chain is built from TRBV11-1 and TRBJ2-3; 8 bases line up with TRBD2. In germline, CDR1 is SGHAT, CDR2 FQDESV (reference sequence). This CDR3 is built from 17 residues. The junction had 10 bases not matched to a gene; V was cut back by 2 bases and J by 3 bases. CDR3 bases: TGTGCCAGCAGCTTATTTCGGTCGACTAGCGAAACAGATACGCAGTATTTT. Translated: CASSLFRSTSETDTQYF.

The V and J genes are TRBV10-1 and TRBJ2-1; D is unresolved. Germline CDR1 reads WNHNN; CDR2 reads SYGVQD (reference sequence). The CDR3 is 15 amino acids. The germline V and J ends were trimmed by 0 bases and 0 bases, with 6 bases remaining between them. CDR3 protein: CASSESASSYNEQFF. DNA of the CDR3: TGCGCCAGCAGTGAGTCGGCCAGCTCCTACAATGAGCAGTTCTTC.

The gene calls are TRBV9 and TRBJ2-2; D may be TRBD1 (6 bases). The CDR3 totals 15 residues. CDR1 and CDR2 (germline): SGDLS, YYNGEE. V was cut by 6 bases and J by 8 bases, with 20 bases left in between. CDR3: CASTLTAGDQGELFF. The CDR3 coding sequence is TGTGCCAGCACCCTAACGGCAGGGGATCAAGGGGAGCTGTTTTTT.

The chain employs TRBV2 and TRBJ1-2; TRBD1 agrees at 7 bases. The CDR3 covers 13 residues. From germline, CDR1 is SNHLY and CDR2 FYNNEI. After removal of 8 bases from V and 3 bases from J, the junction contained 6 bases not matched to a gene. The CDR3 sequence is CASVMTGYYGYTF. CDR3 nucleotide sequence: TGTGCCAGCGTTATGACAGGGTACTATGGCTACACCTTC. The complete variable domain, with remaining parts taken from reference TRBV2 and TRBJ1-2, reads EPEVTQTPSHQVTQMGQEVILRCVPISNHLYFYWYRQILGQKVEFLVSFYNNEISEKSEIFDDQFSVERPDGSNFTLKIRSTKLEDSAMYFCASVMTGYYGYTFGSGTRLTVV.

The gene calls are TRBV28 and TRBJ2-7; D unclear. Germline lookup yields CDR1 MDHEN and CDR2 SYDVKM. Trimming left V 7 bases short and J 2 bases short, with 6 bases between. This CDR3 is 11 amino acids long. CDR3 nucleotide sequence: TGTGCCAGCACCCGGGCCTACGAGCAGTACTTC. This codes for CASTRAYEQYF. Full variable domain (outside the CDR3, taken from reference TRBV28 and TRBJ2-7): DVKVTQSSRYLVKRTGEKVFLECVQDMDHENMFWYRQDPGLGLRLIYFSYDVKMKEKGDIPEGYSVSREKKERFSLILESASTNQTSMYLCASTRAYEQYFGPGTRLTVT.

The V gene is TRBV7-3, the J gene TRBJ1-2; D unresolved. Trimming took 3 bases from V and 6 from J, leaving 11 bases between them. CDR1 is SGHTA, CDR2 FQGTGA, per germline. The CDR3 extends over 13 amino acids. The CDR3 sequence: CASSLGGRNGYTF. The DNA for the CDR3 is TGTGCCAGCAGCTTGGGAGGACGGAATGGCTACACCTTC.

The sample holds many counts of this clonotype. The chain is built from TRBV7-9 and TRBJ2-3; 9 bases map to TRBD2. This CDR3 spans 16 amino acids. V dropped 4 bases and J dropped 4; count of bases not matched to a gene: 9. Germline CDR1 and CDR2: SEHNR and FQNEAQ (reference sequence). The CDR3 loop reads CASSYWGLADPDTQYF. The DNA for the CDR3 is TGTGCCAGCAGCTATTGGGGACTAGCAGATCCAGATACGCAGTATTTT.

The chain combines TRBV15 with TRBJ2-7; unclear D gene. Trimming removed 3 bases at V and 2 bases at J, with 17 bases between. This CDR3 has 16 residues. The germline V gene encodes CDR1 LNHNV and CDR2 YYDKDF (reference sequence). The CDR3 nucleotides read TGTGCCACCAGCAGCTCCAGTGCTGAGTCCACCTACGAGCAGTACTTC. Protein: CATSSSSAESTYEQYF.

This clonotype was seen many times. V usage is TRBV15 and J usage is TRBJ2-7; TRBD1 matches 10 bases. Germline loops: CDR1 LNHNV, CDR2 YYDKDF (reference sequence). This CDR3 has 16 residues. J lost 4 bases, V lost 3 bases, and 9 bases had no gene match. CDR3 sequence (DNA): TGTGCCACCAGCAGCTCCAGGTCGGGACAGGGGTACGAGCAGTACTTC. It translates to CATSSSRSGQGYEQYF.

Comment on this clonotype: A much larger clone is a single base away; this may be a read error. The chain carries TRBV27 and TRBJ2-6; D may correspond to TRBD1 or TRBD2 (5 bases each). Germline CDR1 and CDR2: MNHEY and SMNVEV (reference sequence). The CDR3 loop spans 13 amino acids. CDR3 in amino acids: CASGGIGDNVLTF. The CDR3 DNA reads TGTGCCAGCGGGGGAATTGGGGACAACGTCCTGACTTTC. The full variable domain, in which reference TRBV27 and TRBJ2-6 provide the parts outside the CDR3, is EAQVTQNPRYLITVTGKKLTVTCSQNMNHEYMSWYRQDPGLGLRQIYYSMNVEVTDKGDVPEGYKVSRKEKRNFPLILESPSPNQTSLYFCASGGIGDNVLTFGAGSRLTVL.

The chain links TRBV20-1 to TRBJ2-2, with TRBD2 matching 10 bases. CDR1 DFQATT and CDR2 SNEGSKA come from the germline V gene (reference sequence). There are 14 residues in the CDR3. The J segment lost 0 bases and the V segment lost 6 bases, leaving 1 base of the junction unmatched. The CDR3 DNA sequence: TGCAGTGCAACTAGCGGGGCGAACACCGGGGAGCTGTTTTTT. Translating it yields CSATSGANTGELFF.

This clonotype was observed a single time. This chain connects TRBV11-1 to TRBJ1-1, with 8 bases matching TRBD1. The germline gives CDR1 SGHAT, CDR2 FQDESV (reference sequence). With V trimmed by 4 bases and J by 8 bases, 15 bases remained unmatched. This CDR3 contains 16 residues. The CDR3 spells CASSYMTGTGAGEAFF. CDR3 nucleotides: TGTGCCAGCAGCTATATGACCGGGACAGGAGCGGGAGAAGCTTTCTTT. The whole variable domain, filled in from reference TRBV11-1 and TRBJ1-1, reads EAEVAQSPRYKITEKSQAVAFWCDPISGHATLYWYRQILGQGPELLVQFQDESVVDDSQLPKDRFSAERLKGVDSTLKIQPAELGDSAMYLCASSYMTGTGAGEAFFGQGTRLTVV.

This clonotype came up many times. The V call is TRBV6-1, the J call TRBJ1-4; D is ambiguous. CDR1 MNHNS and CDR2 SASEGT come from the germline V gene. The CDR3 is 13 amino acids. Deletions cut 2 bases from V and 8 bases from J, with 9 bases between. The CDR3, as DNA: TGTGCCAGCAGTGAAATGTGGAACGAAAAACTGTTTTTT. This translates into CASSEMWNEKLFF.

This clonotype came up a few times. The J gene is TRBJ2-7, the V gene TRBV2; D gene unclear. Germline CDR1 SNHLY, CDR2 FYNNEI. CDR3 length: 14 residues. Trimming took off 2 bases at V and 0 bases at J, with 8 bases between the two ends. CDR3 sequence: CASSERVSSYEQYF. CDR3 in DNA: TGTGCCAGCAGTGAAAGGGTATCCTCCTACGAGCAGTACTTC.

This clonotype was counted once. The chain joins TRBV7-9 to TRBJ1-5; D perhaps matches TRBD1 (5 bases). This CDR3 comprises 13 residues. Germline V gene sequence: CDR1 SEHNR, CDR2 FQNEAQ (reference sequence). The V end was cut by 6 bases, the J end by 5 bases, with 11 bases between. Here the CDR3 DNA reads TGTGCCAGCAGTTCCCGGGGGGATCAGCCCCAGCATTTT. Translating it yields CASSSRGDQPQHF. The entire variable domain, with the rest obtained from reference TRBV7-9 and TRBJ1-5, is as follows: DTGVSQNPRHKITKRGQNVTFRCDPISEHNRLYWYRQTLGQGPEFLTYFQNEAQLEKSRLLSDRFSAERPKGSFSTLEIQRTEQGDSAMYLCASSSRGDQPQHFGDGTRLSIL.

The chain is built from TRBV5-1 and TRBJ2-1; 10 bases line up with TRBD2. Germline-derived CDR1 and CDR2 are SGHRS and YFSETQ. The CDR3 runs 20 residues. V shed 0 bases, J shed 0 bases, and the junction held 12 bases outside the gene matches. As DNA, the CDR3 is TGCGCCAGCAGCTTGGAACCAGGTCTAGCGGGGGCCAGCTCCTACAATGAGCAGTTCTTC. Its translation: CASSLEPGLAGASSYNEQFF.

This clonotype has more than one count but fewer than ten. This rearrangement joins TRBV19 to TRBJ1-4; D may be TRBD1 (5 bases). The CDR3 is 14 residues long. The ends were cut back, 5 bases at V and 3 bases at J, with 10 bases in the middle. Germline CDR1 is LNHDA and CDR2 is SQIVND (reference sequence). The CDR3 loop reads CASSGGTANEKLFF. The CDR3 DNA is TGTGCCAGTAGTGGGGGGACGGCTAATGAAAAACTGTTTTTT.

Details on this clonotype: Because it lacks the conserved phenylalanine or tryptophan at the end, this CDR3 is likely a read error. The V call is TRBV5-5, the J call TRBJ2-2; 7 bases are a match to TRBD2. Trimming took 0 bases from V and 6 from J; bases not matched to a gene: 5. The germline V gene encodes CDR1 SGHKS and CDR2 YYEKEE (reference sequence). The CDR3 sequence is 15 residues long. This CDR3 is CASSLGREDAGELFL. The CDR3 DNA reads TGTGCCAGCAGCTTGGGTCGGGAGGATGCCGGGGAGCTGTTTCTT.